This is a list of T cell receptor beta chains from one sample in a study of radiotherapy plus CTLA-4 blockade in lung cancer. Repertoires were generated with immunoSEQ multiplex PCR, while TCRdb's copy carries only in-frame clones and drops some. The sample contains about 110,000 clones, approximately 81% of which appear only once. The sample was peripheral blood, taken from a patient treated with radiotherapy plus ipilimumab. These receptor sequences come from a human donor with non-small cell lung cancer that progressed on radiotherapy plus ipilimumab. Some clones in this sample may be carry-over from other donors' samples. The CDR3 runs from the conserved cysteine through the conserved F or W. A D gene is named only where the DNA matches it firmly. Size is stated for part of the rows, as once, few or many counts, or as a class when the clone is expanded.

TRBJ1-4 | TRBV29-1 | - | - | CSVGQVGGEKLFF | TGCAGCGTTGGGCAGGTGGGCGGTGAAAAACTGTTTTTT
TRBJ2-1 | TRBV6-5 | - | TRBD2 | CASSYLAGGDYNEQFF | TGTGCCAGCAGTTACTTGGCGGGGGGCGATTACAATGAGCAGTTCTTC
TRBJ2-7 | TRBV15 | - | - | CATSEGISYEQYF | TGTGCCACCAGCGAGGGGATCTCCTACGAGCAGTACTTC
TRBJ2-1 | TRBV9 | - | - | CASAAMGGGYNEQFF | TGTGCCAGCGCGGCCATGGGGGGCGGCTACAATGAGCAGTTCTTC
TRBJ2-7 | TRBV6-5 | - | - | CASSYAQGLSEQYF | TGTGCCAGCAGTTACGCTCAGGGGTTGAGCGAGCAGTACTTC
TRBJ2-7 | TRBV11-2 | once | - | CASSLHRDTYYEQYF | TGTGCCAGCAGCTTACACCGGGACACCTACTACGAGCAGTACTTC
TRBJ1-1 | TRBV7-2 | once | - | CASSLVGGNTEAFF | TGTGCCAGCAGCTTAGTTGGGGGTAACACTGAAGCTTTCTTT
TRBJ1-2 | TRBV6-4 | few | - | CASSASHLNYGYTF | TGTGCCAGCAGCGCCAGTCACCTCAACTATGGCTACACCTTC
TRBJ2-3 | TRBV9 | - | TRBD1 | CASSVGWTGVPDTQYF | TGTGCCAGCAGCGTAGGGTGGACAGGGGTTCCAGATACGCAGTATTTT
TRBJ1-1 | TRBV19 | - | - | CASSIFWGQNTEAFF | TGTGCCAGTAGTATATTTTGGGGCCAGAACACTGAAGCTTTCTTT
TRBJ1-1 | TRBV5-4 | - | - | CASSSSPGARNTEAFF | TGTGCCAGCAGCTCGAGCCCAGGGGCCCGAAACACTGAAGCTTTCTTT
TRBJ1-3 | TRBV7-2 | - | - | CASSRIRTDTIYF | TGTGCCAGCAGCCGGATCCGGACAGACACCATATATTTT
TRBJ2-7 | TRBV6-5 | - | - | CASSYRTSYEQYF | TGTGCCAGCAGTTACCGGACATCCTACGAGCAGTACTTC
TRBJ2-7 | TRBV5-1 | - | - | CASRFDGYEQYF | TGCGCCAGCAGGTTCGACGGCTACGAGCAGTACTTC
TRBJ1-1 | TRBV4-3 | - | - | CASSQGLTNRGTEAFF | TGCGCCAGCAGCCAAGGACTAACAAACCGGGGTACTGAAGCTTTCTTT
TRBJ1-1 | TRBV11-2 | - | TRBD1 | CASSSHRGLGTEAFF | TGTGCCAGCAGCTCCCACAGGGGGCTAGGCACTGAAGCTTTCTTT
TRBJ2-3 | TRBV6-1 | - | TRBD2 | CASSPGLAADTQYF | TGTGCCAGCAGCCCGGGACTAGCGGCAGATACGCAGTATTTT
TRBJ1-4 | TRBV18 | few | - | CASSPPGGREKLFF | TGTGCCAGCTCACCACCGGGGGGCAGGGAAAAACTGTTTTTT
TRBJ1-4 | TRBV5-8 | - | TRBD1 | CASSYDRVKAPQATNEKLFF | TGTGCCAGCAGCTATGACAGGGTTAAAGCCCCTCAAGCAACTAATGAAAAACTGTTTTTT
TRBJ1-5 | TRBV27 | - | TRBD1 | CASSPRGQGAYQPQHF | TGTGCCAGCAGTCCCCGCGGACAGGGGGCTTATCAGCCCCAGCATTTT
TRBJ2-1 | TRBV6-5 | - | TRBD2 | CASIPSGEDNEQFF | TGTGCCAGCATCCCTAGCGGGGAGGACAATGAGCAGTTCTTC
TRBJ2-7 | TRBV10-3 | few | - | CAISEARDGRQYF | TGTGCCATCAGTGAGGCCCGGGACGGGAGGCAGTACTTC
TRBJ2-3 | TRBV9 | once | TRBD1 | CASSPPGTGRDTQYF | TGTGCCAGCAGCCCCCCAGGGACAGGGAGGGATACGCAGTATTTT
TRBJ2-2 | TRBV7-6 | - | TRBD2 | CASSLQATSVRSGELFF | TGTGCCAGCAGCTTACAAGCCACTAGCGTTCGGTCCGGGGAGCTGTTTTTT
TRBJ2-3 | TRBV4-3 | once | - | CASSPGEGLDTQYF | TGCGCCAGCAGCCCCGGCGAGGGGCTAGATACGCAGTATTTT
TRBJ1-1 | TRBV2 | - | - | CASRTQLKGVIAEAFF | TGTGCCAGCAGAACACAACTTAAGGGGGTTATCGCTGAAGCTTTCTTT
TRBJ1-4 | TRBV7-9 | - | - | CASSPWGRPGEKLFF | TGTGCCAGCAGCCCATGGGGCCGCCCTGGCGAAAAACTGTTTTTT
TRBJ1-6 | TRBV4-1 | - | - | CASSQVPKDSPLHF | TGCGCCAGCAGCCAAGTGCCAAAAGATTCACCCCTCCACTTT
TRBJ1-6 | TRBV7-6 | - | - | CASSLNPLASSYNSPLHF | TGTGCCAGCAGCTTAAACCCCCTGGCCTCGTCCTATAATTCACCCCTCCACTTT
TRBJ1-4 | TRBV4-3 | - | TRBD1 | CASSLGDRGDEKLFF | TGCGCCAGCAGCCTAGGGGACAGGGGCGACGAAAAACTGTTTTTT
TRBJ2-1 | TRBV28 | - | - | CASSGVSSIYSYNEQFF | TGTGCCAGCAGTGGGGTTAGTTCGATCTACTCCTACAATGAGCAGTTCTTC
TRBJ2-7 | TRBV11-2 | few | - | CASSFHANYEQYF | TGTGCCAGCAGCTTCCATGCGAACTACGAGCAGTACTTC
TRBJ1-2 | TRBV6-5 | - | TRBD1 | CASSERQGNYGYTF | TGTGCCAGCAGTGAACGACAGGGGAACTATGGCTACACCTTC
TRBJ2-7 | TRBV5-1 | - | - | CASSVESGTRYEQYF | TGCGCCAGCAGCGTAGAATCAGGGACGAGGTACGAGCAGTACTTC
TRBJ1-1 | TRBV6-5 | - | - | CASRHRGEGTEAFF | TGTGCCAGCAGGCATCGGGGCGAGGGCACTGAAGCTTTCTTT
TRBJ1-2 | TRBV5-6 | once | - | CASSIGKNYGYTF | TGTGCCAGCAGCATCGGGAAAAACTATGGCTACACCTTC
TRBJ2-3 | TRBV9 | - | TRBD2 | CGSSGGGPDTQYF | TGTGGCAGCAGCGGCGGGGGGCCAGATACGCAGTATTTT
TRBJ2-3 | TRBV10-3 | - | TRBD2 | CAISDRISGGDTQYF | TGTGCCATCAGTGACCGGATAAGCGGGGGGGATACGCAGTATTTT